The present T cell receptor (beta chain) was sequenced within a study of breast tumors, draining lymph nodes, adjacent tissues. The lymph nodes were axillary draining lymph nodes from breast cancer patients. Study-level points and caveats: Tumor TCR diversity was below lymph nodes but above nontumor tissue.

This CDR3 has 13 residues. Deletions cut 6 bases from V and 5 bases from J, with 14 bases between. In germline, CDR1 is DFQATT, CDR2 SNEGSKA (reference sequence). Comment on this clonotype: Its antigen is as yet unknown.

TCRdb re-analysed the multiplex PCR reads in MiXCR, keeping a single row per CDR3 protein. This table holds fewer than 200,000 distinct CDR3 sequences, approximately 33% found once. The V gene is TRBV20-1, the J gene TRBJ1-5; maybe TRBD1 (6 bases). Sequences were obtained from axillary lymph node tissue. The sequence derives from a female donor with breast cancer. Some clones in this sample may be carry-over from other donors' samples. CDR3 residues: CSASGGADQPQHF. Here the CDR3 DNA reads TGCAGTGCCAGCGGGGGGGCGGATCAGCCCCAGCATTTT.